This TCR beta chain appears in the sequencing data of a study of shared clonotypes between healthy human individuals. The CDR3 extends over 17 amino acids. The germline V gene has CDR1 SGHRS and CDR2 YFSETQ. V lost 4 bases and J lost 1, with 17 bases in between. Sequencing was performed with immunoSEQ multiplex PCR; in TCRdb, only in-frame clones are kept and a portion is missing. The sample yields more than 900,000 clones, 78% seen once. This clone was seen a handful of times. The chain is built from TRBV5-1 and TRBJ2-2, with D possibly matching TRBD2 (6 bases). The TCR comes from a man aged 18 to 29 in good health. Some clones in this sample may be carry-over from other donors' samples. The sample comprised memory CD4+ T cells from PBMCs. Subset indicated: CD45RA-negative fraction. The CDR3 loop is CASSKDPRGWNTGELFF. The CDR3 nucleotides are TGCGCCAGCAGCAAAGACCCCCGGGGGTGGAACACCGGGGAGCTGTTTTTT. The whole variable domain, filled in from reference TRBV5-1 and TRBJ2-2, reads KAGVTQTPRYLIKTRGQQVTLSCSPISGHRSVSWYQQTPGQGLQFLFEYFSETQRNKGNFPGRFSGRQFSNSRSEMNVSTLELGDSALYLCASSKDPRGWNTGELFFGEGSRLTVL.